This T cell receptor (beta chain) was retrieved from a study of control samples from healthy donors and cancer patients. Germline trimming cut 0 bases from V and 4 bases from J; bases unmatched to any gene: 2. The germline V gene encodes CDR1 SGHDT and CDR2 YYEEEE. The CDR3 has 14 amino acids. Measured with immunoSEQ multiplex PCR; TCRdb has only the in-frame clones, and not every one. The sample shows roughly 88,000 clones, approximately 86% of them seen only once. Sequenced material: blood. This sequence originates from a man between 25 and 39 years old in good health. J is TRBJ2-3 and V is TRBV5-6; 7 nucleotides align to TRBD1. Written as DNA, the CDR3 is TGTGCCAGCAGCTTGGGACAGGGTTCAGATACGCAGTATTTT. Its protein is CASSLGQGSDTQYF.